These 20 T cell receptor beta chains share one sample of origin, sequenced in a study of T cell changes during pregnancy in multiple sclerosis. The assay was immunoSEQ multiplex PCR, and TCRdb's table has in-frame clones only and misses some. The sample yields about 77,000 clones, roughly 91% seen once. The starting material was peripheral blood, obtained after pregnancy. Receptor source: a female donor in good health, enrolled as a control in a pregnancy study.

This chain uses TRBV18 with TRBJ2-1, with 7 bases that match TRBD2. Germline-derived CDR1 and CDR2 are KGHSH and LQKENI. The CDR3 totals 17 residues. V was clipped by 6 bases and J by 4 bases; unmatched bases: 15. Here the CDR3 reads CASSSEAWEGSYNEQFF. The CDR3, as DNA: TGTGCCAGCTCCTCGGAGGCGTGGGAGGGGTCTTACAATGAGCAGTTCTTC.

The chain recombines TRBV7-3 with TRBJ1-4; D is possibly TRBD1 (6 bases). There are 15 residues in the CDR3. CDR1 and CDR2 from the germline V gene are SGHTA and FQGTGA. Trimming shortened V by 5 bases and J by 5 bases, and 15 bases separated the two germline ends. This CDR3 is CASSPGRTANEKLFF. CDR3 DNA: TGTGCCAGCAGCCCCGGAAGGACAGCCAATGAAAAACTGTTTTTT.

CDR3 in amino acids: CASSAQLAEEQFF. The CDR3 bases are TGTGCCAGCAGCGCCCAACTAGCGGAGGAGCAGTTCTTC. The rearrangement uses TRBV7-2 and TRBJ2-1, with 8 bases aligning to TRBD2. The trim removed 5 bases at V and 10 bases at J, leaving 7 bases unmatched. CDR1 and CDR2 from the germline V gene are SGHTA and FQGNSA. The CDR3 runs 13 residues.

This rearrangement joins TRBV27 to TRBJ2-1, with 9 bases lining up with TRBD2. CDR1 and CDR2 from the germline V gene are MNHEY and SMNVEV (reference sequence). Trimming cost V 3 bases and J 0 bases; bases outside gene matches: 15. The CDR3 has 20 amino acids. The DNA for the CDR3 is TGTGCCAGCAGTTTTAGGCCTAGCGGGATAGTTGAGAGCTCCTACAATGAGCAGTTCTTC. Its translation: CASSFRPSGIVESSYNEQFF.

The V gene is TRBV7-3, the J gene TRBJ2-1; the D gene is possibly TRBD2 (7 bases). Between the trimmed V and J ends, which lost 6 bases and 7 bases, there was a span of 19 bases. Germline CDR1 SGHTA, CDR2 FQGTGA. This CDR3 is 15 amino acids long. The CDR3 DNA reads as TGTGCCAGCAGTCCCCGGTCGGGGGGCCGAAATGAGCAGTTCTTC. Protein: CASSPRSGGRNEQFF.

The chain recombines TRBV10-3 with TRBJ2-7; D is perhaps TRBD2 (5 bases). In germline, CDR1 is ENHRY, CDR2 SYGVKD. V was cut by 10 bases and J by 6 bases, with 16 bases left in between. CDR3 length: 12 amino acids. In nucleotides, the CDR3 is TGTGCCACCGGGGTCCCCCGGTCCGAGCAGTACTTC. Translating it yields CATGVPRSEQYF.

The CDR3 nucleotides read TGTGCCAGCAGCCCCGCCGCAGCGAGCTCCTACAATGAGCAGTTCTTC. As protein: CASSPAAASSYNEQFF. This rearrangement joins TRBV5-4 to TRBJ2-1; D unresolved. Trimming stripped 4 bases from V and 0 bases from J, with 14 bases between. Germline V gene sequence: CDR1 SGHNT, CDR2 YYREEE (reference sequence). CDR3 length equals 16 residues.

The V call is TRBV28, the J call TRBJ2-7; D unclear. Germline V CDR1 and CDR2: MDHEN, SYDVKM. The germline V and J ends were trimmed by 2 bases and 0 bases, with 14 bases remaining between them. The CDR3 is 16 residues long. The CDR3 DNA follows: TGTGCCAGCAGTTTACCCCAGCCAGGTCGCTCCTACGAGCAGTACTTC. Protein: CASSLPQPGRSYEQYF.

This chain joins TRBV19 and TRBJ1-4, with D possibly matching TRBD1 (6 bases). Trimming shortened V by 7 bases and J by 4 bases, and 16 bases separated the two germline ends. The CDR3 loop spans 15 amino acids. CDR1 is LNHDA and CDR2 is SQIVND in the germline V gene (reference sequence). In DNA, the CDR3 is TGTGCCAGTACCTCCCGGGGGGCCCATAATGAAAAACTGTTTTTT. It codes for CASTSRGAHNEKLFF.

The chain has TRBV4-1 and TRBJ1-5, with TRBD1 as a possible D gene (5 bases). CDR3 length: 13 residues. Germline CDR1 MGHRA, CDR2 YSYEKL. V was pared by 4 bases and J by 4 bases, with 8 bases between. For the CDR3, the DNA is TGCGCCAGCAGCCTGGGGCTGAATCAGCCCCAGCATTTT. It translates to CASSLGLNQPQHF.

The chain employs TRBV5-1 and TRBJ2-4, with 10 positions matching TRBD1. The ends lost 3 bases at V and 3 bases at J; junction bases unmatched: 3. This CDR3 has 15 residues. The germline gives CDR1 SGHRS, CDR2 YFSETQ. CDR3 sequence reads: CASSSGQGDKNIQYF. CDR3 sequence (DNA): TGCGCCAGCAGCTCAGGACAGGGGGACAAAAACATTCAGTACTTC. Looking up the rest from reference TRBV5-1 and TRBJ2-4 gives the full variable domain: KAGVTQTPRYLIKTRGQQVTLSCSPISGHRSVSWYQQTPGQGLQFLFEYFSETQRNKGNFPGRFSGRQFSNSRSEMNVSTLELGDSALYLCASSSGQGDKNIQYFGAGTRLSVL.

A note on this clone: Other DNA sequences in the same sample also yield this CDR3. The chain combines TRBV19 with TRBJ1-2; D call uncertain. Per the germline V gene, CDR1 is LNHDA and CDR2 is SQIVND (reference sequence). Trimming took 6 bases from V and 2 from J, leaving 7 bases between them. The CDR3 has 12 residues. DNA of the CDR3: TGTGCCAGTAGCAGGTCAAACTATGGCTACACCTTC. Encoded protein: CASSRSNYGYTF.

V gene TRBV5-5 combines with J gene TRBJ2-3; tentatively, D is TRBD2 (5 bases). This CDR3 spans 14 amino acids. V was pared by 0 bases and J by 1 base, with 6 bases between. Looked up from germline, CDR1 is SGHKS and CDR2 is YYEKEE (reference sequence). The CDR3 protein is CASSLAAGTDTQYF. For the CDR3, the DNA is TGTGCCAGCAGCTTGGCAGCGGGCACAGATACGCAGTATTTT.

This chain connects TRBV27 to TRBJ2-7, with 9 positions matching TRBD2. In germline, CDR1 is MNHEY, CDR2 SMNVEV (reference sequence). There are 15 residues in the CDR3. J lost 4 bases, V lost 3 bases, and 7 bases had no gene match. This chain's CDR3 is CASSLLAGIRYEQYF. The CDR3 DNA follows: TGTGCCAGCAGTTTGCTAGCGGGAATAAGATACGAGCAGTACTTC.

The chain joins TRBV7-6 to TRBJ2-2, with a possible D match to TRBD2 (5 bases). Germline CDR1 is SGHVS and CDR2 is FNYEAQ. This CDR3 has 17 residues. V gave up 1 base and J gave up 0 bases, with 12 bases separating them. The CDR3 loop reads CASSLGGTRANTGELFF. As DNA, the CDR3 is TGTGCCAGCAGCTTAGGTGGAACGAGGGCGAACACCGGGGAGCTGTTTTTT. The full variable domain, with the rest looked up from reference TRBV7-6 and TRBJ2-2, is GAGVSQSPRYKVTKRGQDVALRCDPISGHVSLYWYRQALGQGPEFLTYFNYEAQQDKSGLPNDRFSAERPEGSISTLTIQRTEQRDSAMYRCASSLGGTRANTGELFFGEGSRLTVL.

The chain joins TRBV5-1 to TRBJ2-7; D perhaps matches TRBD1 (6 bases). This CDR3 spans 15 amino acids. The germline gives CDR1 SGHRS, CDR2 YFSETQ. With 4 bases removed from V and 0 bases from J, the gap between germline ends came to 14 bases. The CDR3 is CASSPGQLISYEQYF. The CDR3 DNA reads as TGCGCCAGCAGCCCAGGACAGTTGATCTCCTACGAGCAGTACTTC.

The CDR3, as DNA: TGTGCCAGCACCCCAGAGTCCCCCGGGGTCGCTGGGGCCAACGTCCTGACTTTC. It yields the protein CASTPESPGVAGANVLTF. J is TRBJ2-6 and V is TRBV9; the D gene is possibly TRBD2 (5 bases). The CDR3 spans 18 residues. V was trimmed by 6 bases and J by 2 bases, leaving 21 bases between them. The germline V gene encodes CDR1 SGDLS and CDR2 YYNGEE.

V gene TRBV27 combines with J gene TRBJ2-1, with a possible D match to TRBD2 (5 bases). Deletions cut 8 bases from V and 7 bases from J, with 18 bases between. From germline, CDR1 is MNHEY and CDR2 SMNVEV (reference sequence). This CDR3 region has 14 residues. This CDR3 is CASHDTGKRNEQFF. In DNA form, the CDR3 reads TGTGCCAGCCACGACACGGGGAAGAGAAATGAGCAGTTCTTC.

This sequence joins TRBV18 and TRBJ2-5; D might be TRBD2 (5 bases). The CDR3 is made up of 13 amino acids. The germline CDR1 and CDR2 sequences are KGHSH and LQKENI. With 3 bases removed from V and 7 bases from J, the gap between germline ends came to 12 bases. The CDR3 bases are TGTGCCAGCTCACCGAGGGCGCCTGGGACCCAGTACTTC. Translation gives CASSPRAPGTQYF. The full variable domain, in which reference TRBV18 and TRBJ2-5 provide the parts outside the CDR3, is NAGVMQNPRHLVRRRGQEARLRCSPMKGHSHVYWYRQLPEEGLKFMVYLQKENIIDESGMPKERFSAEFPKEGPSILRIQQVVRGDSAAYFCASSPRAPGTQYFGPGTRLLVL.

This clone was seen once. This chain connects TRBV28 to TRBJ2-7, with a weak D call TRBD2 (6 bases). Germline CDR1 reads MDHEN; CDR2 reads SYDVKM. The CDR3 extends over 15 amino acids. V was cut by 3 bases and J by 2 bases, with 14 bases left in between. CDR3 region: CASSFYREHPYEQYF. CDR3 in DNA: TGTGCCAGCAGTTTTTACCGGGAGCATCCCTACGAGCAGTACTTC.